This T cell receptor (beta chain) was profiled in a study of shared clonotypes between healthy human individuals. As for the study in general: The people who gave samples were a couple of women and a few men aged 18 to 49. The plates for each donor numbered three CD4 naive, three CD4 memory, two CD8 naive and one CD8 memory.

Study outcomes and limitations: Researchers found naive subsets generally carried larger estimated richness than memory subsets. Read depth was anticipated to influence clonotype sharing among donors.

Notes on this clone: The antigen is undetermined.

CDR1 is MGHRA, CDR2 YSYEKL, per germline. The V and J ends lost 0 bases and 6 bases respectively, with 14 bases between them. This CDR3 spans 15 amino acids. Profiling relied on immunoSEQ multiplex PCR, and the TCRdb table lists in-frame clones only, not all of them. The sample lists some 700,000 clones, roughly 87% occurring once. What was sequenced was memory CD8+ T cells from PBMCs. This sample's subset: CD45RO+ cells pooled with CCR7-negative TemRA cells. The TCR originated in a man aged 18 to 29 in good health. Some clones in this sample may be carry-over from other donors' samples. The V call is TRBV4-1, the J call TRBJ1-1; D not resolved. The CDR3 loop reads CASSQELIMWPEAFF. The CDR3 nucleotides are TGCGCCAGCAGCCAAGAATTGATAATGTGGCCTGAAGCTTTCTTT.